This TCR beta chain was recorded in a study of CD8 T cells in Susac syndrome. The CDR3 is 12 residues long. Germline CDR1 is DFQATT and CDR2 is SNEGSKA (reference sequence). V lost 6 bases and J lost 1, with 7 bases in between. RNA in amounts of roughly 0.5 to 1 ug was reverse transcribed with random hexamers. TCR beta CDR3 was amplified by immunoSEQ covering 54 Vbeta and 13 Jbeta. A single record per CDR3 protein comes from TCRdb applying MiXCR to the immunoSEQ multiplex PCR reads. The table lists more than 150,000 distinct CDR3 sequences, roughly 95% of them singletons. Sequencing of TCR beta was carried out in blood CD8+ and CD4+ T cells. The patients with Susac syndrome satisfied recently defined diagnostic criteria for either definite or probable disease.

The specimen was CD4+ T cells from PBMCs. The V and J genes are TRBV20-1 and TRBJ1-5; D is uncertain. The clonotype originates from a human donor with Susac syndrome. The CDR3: CSAWRSNQPQHF. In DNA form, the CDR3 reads TGCAGTGCATGGCGAAGCAATCAGCCCCAGCATTTT.